This T cell receptor (beta chain) was sequenced for a study of technical replicates of blood from several donors. V dropped 1 base and J dropped 6 bases, with 15 bases sitting between them. The CDR3 totals 15 residues. Looked up from germline, CDR1 is MDHEN and CDR2 is SYDVKM. The table came from immunoSEQ multiplex PCR; TCRdb's copy has only in-frame clones and leaves some out. Seen here are approximately 73,000 clones, around 90% observed once, and the top ten hold about 0.4%. The clonotype was recovered from a human donor in good health. The specimen was T cells isolated from PBMCs. The V call is TRBV28, the J call TRBJ1-1; D possibly corresponds to TRBD1 (6 bases). The CDR3 DNA follows: TGTGCCAGCAGTTTATCCGGGACACTAAACCCTGAAGCTTTCTTT. This encodes CASSLSGTLNPEAFF.